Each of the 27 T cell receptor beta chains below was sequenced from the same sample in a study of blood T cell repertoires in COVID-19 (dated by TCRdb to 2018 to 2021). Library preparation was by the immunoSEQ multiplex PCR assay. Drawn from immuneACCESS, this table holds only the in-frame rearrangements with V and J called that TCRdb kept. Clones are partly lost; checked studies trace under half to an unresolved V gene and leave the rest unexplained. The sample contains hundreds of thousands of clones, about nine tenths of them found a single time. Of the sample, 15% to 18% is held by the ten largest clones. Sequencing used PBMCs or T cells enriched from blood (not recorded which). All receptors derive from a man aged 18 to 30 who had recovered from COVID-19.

CDR3 in amino acids: CASRAAGHLSYGYTF. The CDR3, as DNA: TGTGCCAGTAGAGCCGCGGGGCACTTAAGTTATGGCTACACCTTC. The chain has TRBV19 and TRBJ1-2, with D tentatively TRBD1 (5 bases). CDR1 and CDR2 (germline): LNHDA, SQIVND (reference sequence). The CDR3 has 15 amino acids. V dropped 6 bases and J dropped 5 bases, with 19 bases sitting between them.

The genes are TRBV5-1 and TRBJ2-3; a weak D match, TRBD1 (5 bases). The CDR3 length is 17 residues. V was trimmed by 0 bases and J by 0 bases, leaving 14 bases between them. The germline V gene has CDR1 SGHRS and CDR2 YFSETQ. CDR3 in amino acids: CASSLVRGPSSTDTQYF. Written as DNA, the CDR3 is TGCGCCAGCAGCTTGGTTAGGGGTCCATCTAGCACAGATACGCAGTATTTT.

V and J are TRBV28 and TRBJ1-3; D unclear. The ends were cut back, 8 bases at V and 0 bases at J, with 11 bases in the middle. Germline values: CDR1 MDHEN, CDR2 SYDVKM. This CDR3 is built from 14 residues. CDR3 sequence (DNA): TGTGCCAGCCGGGTTGATAGCTCTGGAAACACCATATATTTT. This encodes CASRVDSSGNTIYF.

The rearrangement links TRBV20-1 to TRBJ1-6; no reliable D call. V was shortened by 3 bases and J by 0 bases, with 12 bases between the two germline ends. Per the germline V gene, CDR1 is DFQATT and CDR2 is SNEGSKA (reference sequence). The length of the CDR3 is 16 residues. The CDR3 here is CSASISGSSYNSPLHF. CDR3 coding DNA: TGCAGTGCTAGTATTTCAGGAAGCTCCTATAATTCACCCCTCCACTTT.

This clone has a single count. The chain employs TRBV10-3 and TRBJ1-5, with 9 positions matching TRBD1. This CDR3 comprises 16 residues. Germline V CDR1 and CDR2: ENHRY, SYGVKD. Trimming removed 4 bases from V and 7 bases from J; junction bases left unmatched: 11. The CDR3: CAISAIPGQGSQPQHF. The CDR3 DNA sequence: TGTGCCATCAGTGCCATACCGGGACAGGGATCCCAGCCCCAGCATTTT.

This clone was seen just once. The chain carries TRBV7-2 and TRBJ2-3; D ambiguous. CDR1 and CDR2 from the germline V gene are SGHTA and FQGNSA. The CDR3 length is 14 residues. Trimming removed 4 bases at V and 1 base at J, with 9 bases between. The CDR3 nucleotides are TGTGCCAGCAGCTCCTCCCCCGGCACAGATACGCAGTATTTT. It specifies CASSSSPGTDTQYF.

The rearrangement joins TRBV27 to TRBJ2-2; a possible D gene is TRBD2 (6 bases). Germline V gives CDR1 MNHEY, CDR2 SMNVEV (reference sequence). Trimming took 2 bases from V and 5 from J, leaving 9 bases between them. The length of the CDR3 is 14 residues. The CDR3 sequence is CASSLRESTGELFF. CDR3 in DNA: TGTGCCAGCAGTTTACGGGAGAGTACCGGGGAGCTGTTTTTT.

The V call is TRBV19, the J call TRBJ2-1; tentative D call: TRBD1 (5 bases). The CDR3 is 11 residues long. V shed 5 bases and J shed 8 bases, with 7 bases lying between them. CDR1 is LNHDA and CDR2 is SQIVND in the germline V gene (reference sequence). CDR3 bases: TGTGCCAGTAGTGCCAGGGATGAGCAGTTCTTC. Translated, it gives CASSARDEQFF.

For the CDR3, the DNA is TGTGCCAGCAGCGGGAACAGGGGAGGTCACACTGAAGCTTTCTTT. This gives the protein CASSGNRGGHTEAFF. V gene TRBV5-4 combines with J gene TRBJ1-1; 7 bases match TRBD1. The junction had 9 bases not matched to a gene; V was cut back by 4 bases and J by 3 bases. Germline CDR1 and CDR2: SGHNT and YYREEE (reference sequence). The CDR3 length is 15 residues.

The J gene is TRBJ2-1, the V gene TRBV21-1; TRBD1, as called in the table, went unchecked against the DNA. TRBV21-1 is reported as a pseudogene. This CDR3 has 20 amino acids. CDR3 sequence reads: CASWTTRDTQIRATYNEQFF. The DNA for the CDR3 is TGTGCCAGCTGGACGACCCGGGACACGCAGATTAGGGCGACCTACAATGAGCAGTTCTTC.

The CDR3 bases are TGTGCCAGCAGCTCCATGAGCGGGAGTAGCACAGATACGCAGTATTTT. Amino acid sequence: CASSSMSGSSTDTQYF. The chain is built from TRBV11-3 and TRBJ2-3; 8 bases are a match to TRBD2. The length of the CDR3 is 16 residues. V dropped 4 bases and J dropped 0; count of bases not matched to a gene: 6. Looked up from germline, CDR1 is SGHNT and CDR2 is YENEEA.

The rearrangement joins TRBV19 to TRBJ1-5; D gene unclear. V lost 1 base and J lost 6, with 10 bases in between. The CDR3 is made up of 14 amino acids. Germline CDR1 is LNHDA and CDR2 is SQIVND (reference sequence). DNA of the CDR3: TGTGCCAGTAGTATAGCGGAGGGAACTCAGCCCCAGCATTTT. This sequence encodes CASSIAEGTQPQHF.

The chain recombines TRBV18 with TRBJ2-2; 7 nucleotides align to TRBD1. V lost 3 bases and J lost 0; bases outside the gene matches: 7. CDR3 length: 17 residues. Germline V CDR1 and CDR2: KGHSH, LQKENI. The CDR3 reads CASSPGTGTANTGELFF. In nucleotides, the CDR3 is TGTGCCAGCTCACCGGGTACCGGGACAGCGAACACCGGGGAGCTGTTTTTT.

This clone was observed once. The CDR3, as DNA: TGTGCCAGCAGCCGTTACCCCGGGACAGACTACGAGCAGTACTTC. Amino acids: CASSRYPGTDYEQYF. The J gene is TRBJ2-7, the V gene TRBV27, with 7 bases lining up with TRBD1. V lost 6 bases and J lost 3; bases outside the gene matches: 11. This CDR3 spans 15 amino acids. Germline values: CDR1 MNHEY, CDR2 SMNVEV (reference sequence).

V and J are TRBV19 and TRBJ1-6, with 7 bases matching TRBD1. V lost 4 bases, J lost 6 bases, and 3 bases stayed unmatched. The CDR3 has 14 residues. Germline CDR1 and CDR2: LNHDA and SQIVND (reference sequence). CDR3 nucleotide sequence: TGTGCCAGTAGTACGGGACAGTTTAATTCACCCCTCCACTTT. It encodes CASSTGQFNSPLHF.

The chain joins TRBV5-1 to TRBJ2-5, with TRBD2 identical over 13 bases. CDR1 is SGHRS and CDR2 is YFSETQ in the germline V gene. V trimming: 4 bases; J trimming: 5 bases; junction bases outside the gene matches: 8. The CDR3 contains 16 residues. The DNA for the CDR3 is TGCGCCAGCAGCCTTGGACTAGCGGGAGAGAAGGAGACCCAGTACTTC. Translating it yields CASSLGLAGEKETQYF.

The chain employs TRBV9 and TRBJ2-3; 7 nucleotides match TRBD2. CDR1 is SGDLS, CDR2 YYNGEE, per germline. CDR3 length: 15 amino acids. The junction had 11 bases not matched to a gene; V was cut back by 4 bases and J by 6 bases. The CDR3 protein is CASSQQRDYPDTQYF. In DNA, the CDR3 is TGTGCCAGCAGCCAGCAGAGGGACTACCCCGATACGCAGTATTTT.

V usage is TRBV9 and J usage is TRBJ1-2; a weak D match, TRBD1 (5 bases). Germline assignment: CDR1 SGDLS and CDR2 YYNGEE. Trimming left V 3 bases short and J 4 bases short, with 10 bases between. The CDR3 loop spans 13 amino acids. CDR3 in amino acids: CASSAQGSYGYTF. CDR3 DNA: TGTGCCAGCAGCGCTCAGGGCAGCTATGGCTACACCTTC.

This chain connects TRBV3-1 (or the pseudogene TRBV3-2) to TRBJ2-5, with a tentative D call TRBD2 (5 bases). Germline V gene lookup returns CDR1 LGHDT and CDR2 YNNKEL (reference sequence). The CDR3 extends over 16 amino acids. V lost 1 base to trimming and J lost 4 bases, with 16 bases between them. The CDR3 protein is CASSQVGGLAGETQYF. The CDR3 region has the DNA TGTGCCAGCAGCCAAGTCGGCGGTCTGGCGGGAGAGACCCAGTACTTC.

CDR3 in DNA: TGTGCCAGCAGGTTAGCGGGGGCCCTCACAGATACGCAGTATTTT. This encodes CASRLAGALTDTQYF. The chain links TRBV25-1 to TRBJ2-3; TRBD2 matches 9 bases. The germline CDR1 and CDR2 sequences are MGHDK and SYGVNS. There are 15 residues in the CDR3. V was clipped by 6 bases and J by 2 bases; unmatched bases: 6.

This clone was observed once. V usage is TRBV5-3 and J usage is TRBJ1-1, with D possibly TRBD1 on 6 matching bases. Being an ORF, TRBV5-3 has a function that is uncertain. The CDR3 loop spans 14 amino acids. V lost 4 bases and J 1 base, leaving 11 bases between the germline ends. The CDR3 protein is CARSPDSRNTEAFF. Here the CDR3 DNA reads TGTGCCAGAAGCCCGGACAGCCGGAACACTGAAGCTTTCTTT.

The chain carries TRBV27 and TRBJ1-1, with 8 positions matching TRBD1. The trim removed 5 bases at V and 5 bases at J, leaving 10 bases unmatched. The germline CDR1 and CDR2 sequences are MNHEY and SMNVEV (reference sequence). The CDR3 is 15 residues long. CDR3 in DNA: TGTGCCAGCAGTATCCGGACAGGGTTTTGGACTGAAGCTTTCTTT. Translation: CASSIRTGFWTEAFF.

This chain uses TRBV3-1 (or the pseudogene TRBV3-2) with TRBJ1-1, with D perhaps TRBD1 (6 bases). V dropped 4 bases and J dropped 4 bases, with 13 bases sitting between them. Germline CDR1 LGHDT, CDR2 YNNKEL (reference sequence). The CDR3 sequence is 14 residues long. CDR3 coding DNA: TGTGCCAGCAGCCCTACAGGGTCCGGCACTGAAGCTTTCTTT. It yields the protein CASSPTGSGTEAFF.

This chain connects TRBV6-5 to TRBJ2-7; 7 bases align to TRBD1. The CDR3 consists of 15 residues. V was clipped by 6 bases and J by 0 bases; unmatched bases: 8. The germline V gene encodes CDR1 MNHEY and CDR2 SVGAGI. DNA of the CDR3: TGTGCCAGCAGGAAAGACAGGGTTAGCTCCTACGAGCAGTACTTC. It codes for CASRKDRVSSYEQYF.

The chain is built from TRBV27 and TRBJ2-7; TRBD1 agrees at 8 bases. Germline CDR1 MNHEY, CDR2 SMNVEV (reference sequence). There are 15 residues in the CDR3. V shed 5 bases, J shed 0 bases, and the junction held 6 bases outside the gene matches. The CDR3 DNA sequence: TGTGCCAGCAGTGAGCAGGGGGCGAGCTCCTACGAGCAGTACTTC. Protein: CASSEQGASSYEQYF.

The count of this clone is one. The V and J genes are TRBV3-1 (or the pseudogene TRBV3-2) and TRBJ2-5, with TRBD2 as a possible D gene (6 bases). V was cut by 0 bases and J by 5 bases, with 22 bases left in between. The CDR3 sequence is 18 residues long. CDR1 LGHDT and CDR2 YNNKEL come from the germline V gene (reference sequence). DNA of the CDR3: TGTGCCAGCAGCCAAGAATATTGGGACTTTACGGACCTGGAGACCCAGTACTTC. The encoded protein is CASSQEYWDFTDLETQYF.

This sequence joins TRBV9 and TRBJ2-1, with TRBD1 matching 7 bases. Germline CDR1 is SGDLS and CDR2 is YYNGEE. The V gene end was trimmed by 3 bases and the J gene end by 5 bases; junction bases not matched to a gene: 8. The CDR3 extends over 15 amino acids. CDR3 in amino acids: CASSATGNENNEQFF. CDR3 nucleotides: TGTGCCAGCAGCGCGACAGGGAACGAGAACAATGAGCAGTTCTTC.